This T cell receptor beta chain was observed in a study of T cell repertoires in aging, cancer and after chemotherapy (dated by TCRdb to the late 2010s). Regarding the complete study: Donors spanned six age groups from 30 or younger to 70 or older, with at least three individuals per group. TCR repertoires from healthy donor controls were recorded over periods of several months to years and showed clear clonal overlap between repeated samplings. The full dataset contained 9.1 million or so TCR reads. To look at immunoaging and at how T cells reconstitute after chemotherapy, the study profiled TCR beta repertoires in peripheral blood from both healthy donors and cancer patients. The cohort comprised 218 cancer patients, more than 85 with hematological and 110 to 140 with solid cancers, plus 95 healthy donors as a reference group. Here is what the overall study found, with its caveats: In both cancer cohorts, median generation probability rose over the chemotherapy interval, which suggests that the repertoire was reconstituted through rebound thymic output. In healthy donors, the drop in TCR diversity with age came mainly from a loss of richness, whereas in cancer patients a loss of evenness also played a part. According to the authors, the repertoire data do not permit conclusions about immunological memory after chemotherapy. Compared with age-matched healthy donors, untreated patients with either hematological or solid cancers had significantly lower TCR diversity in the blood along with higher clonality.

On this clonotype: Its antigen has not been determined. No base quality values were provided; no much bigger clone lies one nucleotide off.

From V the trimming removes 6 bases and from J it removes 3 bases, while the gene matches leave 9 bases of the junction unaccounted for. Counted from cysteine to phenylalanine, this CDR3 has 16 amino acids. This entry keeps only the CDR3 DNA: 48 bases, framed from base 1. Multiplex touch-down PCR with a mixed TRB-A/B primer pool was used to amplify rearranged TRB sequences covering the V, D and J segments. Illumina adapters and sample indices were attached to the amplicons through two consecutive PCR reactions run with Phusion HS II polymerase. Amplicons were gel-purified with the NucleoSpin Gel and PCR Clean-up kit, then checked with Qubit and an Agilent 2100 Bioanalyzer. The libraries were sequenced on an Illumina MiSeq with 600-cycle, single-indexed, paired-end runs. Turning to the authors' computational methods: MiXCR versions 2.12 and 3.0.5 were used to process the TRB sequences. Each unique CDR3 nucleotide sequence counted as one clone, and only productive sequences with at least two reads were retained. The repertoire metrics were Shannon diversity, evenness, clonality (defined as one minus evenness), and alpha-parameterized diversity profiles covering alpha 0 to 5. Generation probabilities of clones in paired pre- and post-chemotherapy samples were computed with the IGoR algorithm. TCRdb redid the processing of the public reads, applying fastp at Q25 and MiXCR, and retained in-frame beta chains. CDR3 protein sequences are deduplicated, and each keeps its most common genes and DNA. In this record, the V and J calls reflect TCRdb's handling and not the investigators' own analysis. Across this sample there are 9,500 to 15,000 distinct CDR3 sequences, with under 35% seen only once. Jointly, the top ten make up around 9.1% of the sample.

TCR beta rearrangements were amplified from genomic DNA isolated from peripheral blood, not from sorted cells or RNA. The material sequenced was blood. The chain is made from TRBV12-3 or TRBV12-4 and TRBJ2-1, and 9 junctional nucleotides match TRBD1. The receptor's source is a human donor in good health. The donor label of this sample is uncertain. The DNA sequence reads TGTGCCAGCAGCTCTGACAGGGACAGGGTCTACAATGAGCAGTTCTTC. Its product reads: CASSSDRDRVYNEQFF.